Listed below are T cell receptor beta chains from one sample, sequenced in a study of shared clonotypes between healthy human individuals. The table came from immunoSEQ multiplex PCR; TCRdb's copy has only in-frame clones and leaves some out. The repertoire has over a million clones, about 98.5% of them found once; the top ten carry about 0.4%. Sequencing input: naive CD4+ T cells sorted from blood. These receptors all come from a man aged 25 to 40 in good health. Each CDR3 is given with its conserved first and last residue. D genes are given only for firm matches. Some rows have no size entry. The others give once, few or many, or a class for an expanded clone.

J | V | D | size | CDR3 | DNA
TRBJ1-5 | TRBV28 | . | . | CASSLPGRTHQPQHF | TGTGCCAGCAGTTTGCCGGGACGTACCCATCAGCCCCAGCATTTT
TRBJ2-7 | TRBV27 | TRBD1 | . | CASSPGQGMPYEQYF | TGTGCCAGCAGTCCCGGACAGGGGATGCCCTACGAGCAGTACTTC
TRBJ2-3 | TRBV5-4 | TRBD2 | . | CASSPLAGGPSTDTQYF | TGTGCCAGCAGCCCGCTAGCGGGAGGGCCTTCCACAGATACGCAGTATTTT
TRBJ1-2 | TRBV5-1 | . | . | CASSPEGTTYGYTF | TGCGCCAGCAGCCCTGAAGGGACCACCTATGGCTACACCTTC
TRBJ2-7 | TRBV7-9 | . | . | CASSNLASSYEQYF | TGTGCCAGCAGCAACCTCGCGAGCTCCTACGAGCAGTACTTC
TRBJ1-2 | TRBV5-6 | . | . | CASSSQGTNYGYTF | TGTGCCAGCAGTTCGCAGGGCACGAACTATGGCTACACCTTC
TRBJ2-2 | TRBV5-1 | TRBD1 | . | CASSLEVTGGSGELFF | TGCGCCAGCAGCTTGGAGGTGACAGGGGGCTCCGGGGAGCTGTTTTTT
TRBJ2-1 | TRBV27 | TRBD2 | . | CASSLIGVAGVNEQFF | TGTGCCAGCAGCCTGATCGGGGTAGCGGGAGTCAATGAGCAGTTCTTC
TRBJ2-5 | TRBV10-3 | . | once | CAISDFVGSGRQETQYF | TGTGCCATCAGTGATTTTGTAGGGTCGGGGAGGCAAGAGACCCAGTACTTC
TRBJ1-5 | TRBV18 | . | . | CASSSGRGGPQPQHF | TGTGCCAGCTCCTCCGGCCGGGGGGGCCCTCAGCCCCAGCATTTT
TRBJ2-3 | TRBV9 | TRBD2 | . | CASSFGTSGGSTDTQYF | TGTGCCAGCAGCTTCGGGACTAGCGGGGGAAGCACAGATACGCAGTATTTT
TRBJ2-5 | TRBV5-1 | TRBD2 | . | CASSLVLAGEETQYF | TGCGCCAGCAGCTTGGTTCTAGCGGGAGAAGAGACCCAGTACTTC
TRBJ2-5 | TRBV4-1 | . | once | CASSNGPMGNQYF | TGCGCCAGCTCCAATGGGCCAATGGGTAACCAGTACTTC
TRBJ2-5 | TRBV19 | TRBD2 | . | CASSSRLAGQETQYF | TGTGCCAGTAGTTCCCGACTAGCGGGCCAAGAGACCCAGTACTTC
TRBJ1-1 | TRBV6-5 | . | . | CASERGTEAFF | TGTGCCAGCGAGAGGGGTACTGAAGCTTTCTTT
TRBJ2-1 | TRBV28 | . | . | CASSRDRHNEQFF | TGTGCCAGCAGTCGAGACCGCCACAATGAGCAGTTCTTC
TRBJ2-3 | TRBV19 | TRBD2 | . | CASRAGTSGRTDTQYF | TGTGCCAGCAGGGCCGGGACTAGCGGGAGGACAGATACGCAGTATTTT
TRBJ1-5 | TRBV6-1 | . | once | CASSEAGRGRQPQHF | TGTGCCAGCAGTGAAGCAGGGCGGGGGAGACAGCCCCAGCATTTT
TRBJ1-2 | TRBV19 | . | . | CASTTDYYGYTF | TGTGCCAGTACCACGGACTACTATGGCTACACCTTC
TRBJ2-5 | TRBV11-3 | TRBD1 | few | CASSGQGVETQYF | TGTGCCAGCAGCGGACAGGGGGTGGAGACCCAGTACTTC
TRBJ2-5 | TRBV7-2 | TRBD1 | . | CASSSTGQGIQYF | TGTGCCAGCAGCTCCACCGGACAGGGCATCCAGTACTTC
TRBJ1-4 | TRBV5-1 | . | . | CASSLAGTNEKLFF | TGCGCCAGCAGCTTGGCTGGGACTAATGAAAAACTGTTTTTT
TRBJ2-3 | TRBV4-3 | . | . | CASSQGLSTDTQYF | TGCGCCAGCAGCCAGGGACTTTCCACAGATACGCAGTATTTT
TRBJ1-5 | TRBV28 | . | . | CASSPLQGESNQPQHF | TGTGCCAGCAGTCCTTTACAGGGAGAAAGCAATCAGCCCCAGCATTTT
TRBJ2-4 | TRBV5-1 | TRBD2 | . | CASSPTSGRALNIQYF | TGCGCCAGCAGCCCTACTAGCGGGAGGGCCTTGAACATTCAGTACTTC
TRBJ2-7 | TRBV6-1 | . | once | CASKKEPGHTYEQYF | TGTGCCAGCAAAAAAGAACCGGGACATACCTACGAGCAGTACTTC
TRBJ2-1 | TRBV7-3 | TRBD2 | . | CASSLEPSGSVDEQFF | TGTGCCAGCAGCTTAGAGCCTAGCGGGAGTGTCGATGAGCAGTTCTTC
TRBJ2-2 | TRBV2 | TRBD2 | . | CASSSEGLGNTGELFF | TGTGCCAGCAGTAGCGAGGGACTAGGGAACACCGGGGAGCTGTTTTTT
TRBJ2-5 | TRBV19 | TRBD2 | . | CASSISAGDQTQYF | TGTGCCAGTAGTATTAGTGCGGGAGATCAGACCCAGTACTTC
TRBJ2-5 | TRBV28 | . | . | CASSDGTRQETQYF | TGTGCCAGCAGCGATGGGACACGCCAAGAGACCCAGTACTTC
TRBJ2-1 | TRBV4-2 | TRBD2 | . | CASSSTSGSWNEQFF | TGTGCCAGCAGCTCGACTAGCGGGAGCTGGAATGAGCAGTTCTTC
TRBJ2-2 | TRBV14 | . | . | CASSQGRGRAWTGELFF | TGTGCCAGCAGCCAGGGCCGTGGAAGGGCGTGGACCGGGGAGCTGTTTTTT
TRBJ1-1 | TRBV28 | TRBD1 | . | CASSSSGQGIITEAFF | TGTGCCAGCAGTTCCTCAGGACAGGGAATTATCACTGAAGCTTTCTTT
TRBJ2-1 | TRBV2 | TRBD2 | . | CASSVPGWLAEYNEQFF | TGTGCCAGCAGTGTTCCAGGGTGGCTAGCGGAGTACAATGAGCAGTTCTTC
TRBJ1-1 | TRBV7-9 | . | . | CASTLITEAFF | TGTGCCAGCACCTTGATCACTGAAGCTTTCTTT
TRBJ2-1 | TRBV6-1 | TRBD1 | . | CASSYRTGSNEQFF | TGTGCCAGCAGCTATAGGACAGGGAGCAATGAGCAGTTCTTC
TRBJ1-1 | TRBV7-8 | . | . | CASSPGGRALNTEAFF | TGTGCCAGCAGCCCCGGAGGGAGGGCCCTCAACACTGAAGCTTTCTTT
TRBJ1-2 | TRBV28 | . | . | CASSSGRETYGYTF | TGTGCCAGCAGTTCTGGCAGGGAAACCTATGGCTACACCTTC
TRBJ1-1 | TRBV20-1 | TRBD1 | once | CSPETGLKAFF | TGCAGTCCAGAGACAGGGCTGAAAGCTTTCTTT
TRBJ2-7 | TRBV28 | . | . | CASSLSVQGYEQYF | TGTGCCAGCAGTTTATCGGTACAGGGCTACGAGCAGTACTTC
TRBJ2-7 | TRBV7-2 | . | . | CASSSGGTPYEQYF | TGTGCCAGCAGCTCGGGCGGGACCCCCTACGAGCAGTACTTC
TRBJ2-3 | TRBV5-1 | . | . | CASSLVPPSTDTQYF | TGCGCCAGCAGCTTGGTACCCCCTAGCACAGATACGCAGTATTTT
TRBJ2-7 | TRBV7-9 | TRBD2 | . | CASSPSGTSGAYEQYF | TGTGCCAGCAGCCCTTCCGGGACTAGCGGGGCCTACGAGCAGTACTTC
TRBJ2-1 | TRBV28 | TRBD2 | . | CASSPLAGGPGEQFF | TGTGCCAGCAGTCCCCTAGCGGGAGGGCCCGGGGAGCAGTTCTTC
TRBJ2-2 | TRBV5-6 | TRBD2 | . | CASSPGLAGELFF | TGTGCCAGCAGCCCCGGACTAGCCGGGGAGCTGTTTTTT
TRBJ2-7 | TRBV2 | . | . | CASRARATYEQYF | TGTGCCAGCAGGGCCAGGGCCACCTACGAGCAGTACTTC
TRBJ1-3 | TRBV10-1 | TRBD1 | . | CASSDRGASGNTIYF | TGCGCCAGCAGCGACAGGGGGGCTTCTGGAAACACCATATATTTT
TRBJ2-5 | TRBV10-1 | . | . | CASIRAPSGTQYF | TGCGCCAGCATCCGGGCCCCGTCAGGGACCCAGTACTTC
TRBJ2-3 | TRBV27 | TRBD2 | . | CASSLSFSGITDTQYF | TGTGCCAGCAGTTTATCTTTTAGCGGGATTACAGATACGCAGTATTTT
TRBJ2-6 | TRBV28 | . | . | CASSISGANVLTF | TGTGCCAGCAGTATATCTGGGGCCAACGTCCTGACTTTC
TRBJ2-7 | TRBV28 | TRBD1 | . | CASSLTAGQGIYEQYF | TGTGCCAGCAGTTTAACGGCGGGACAGGGGATCTACGAGCAGTACTTC
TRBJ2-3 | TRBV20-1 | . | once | CSARSKDTQYF | TGCAGTGCTAGATCTAAAGATACGCAGTATTTT
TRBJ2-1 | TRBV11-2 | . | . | CASSLFATSDEQFF | TGTGCCAGCAGCTTATTTGCCACATCTGATGAGCAGTTCTTC
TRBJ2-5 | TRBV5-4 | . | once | CASSYLAGETQYF | TGTGCCAGCAGCTACCTGGCGGGAGAGACCCAGTACTTC
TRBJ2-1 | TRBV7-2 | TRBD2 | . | CASSSGLAFSYNEQFF | TGTGCCAGCAGCAGCGGACTAGCCTTCTCCTACAATGAGCAGTTCTTC
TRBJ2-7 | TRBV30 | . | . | CAWSVGGEQYF | TGTGCCTGGAGTGTCGGGGGAGAGCAGTACTTC
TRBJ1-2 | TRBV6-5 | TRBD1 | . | CASSYGQVGYGYTF | TGTGCCAGCAGTTACGGACAGGTCGGCTATGGCTACACCTTC
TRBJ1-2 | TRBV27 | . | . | CASSFSRGSEAGYTF | TGTGCCAGCAGTTTTTCCCGGGGAAGTGAGGCTGGCTACACCTTC